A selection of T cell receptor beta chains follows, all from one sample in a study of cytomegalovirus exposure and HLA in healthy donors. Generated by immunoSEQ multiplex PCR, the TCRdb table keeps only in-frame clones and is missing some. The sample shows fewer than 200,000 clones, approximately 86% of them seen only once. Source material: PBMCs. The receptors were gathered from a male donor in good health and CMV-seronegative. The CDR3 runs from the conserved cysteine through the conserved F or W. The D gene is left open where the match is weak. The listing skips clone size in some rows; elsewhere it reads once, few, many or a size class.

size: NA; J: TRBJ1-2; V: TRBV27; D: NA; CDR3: CASSLSPSRRPAYGYTF
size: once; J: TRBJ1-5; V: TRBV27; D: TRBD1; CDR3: CASSRDRDSNQPQHF
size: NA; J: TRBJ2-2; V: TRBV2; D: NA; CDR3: CASSPQGRQANLFF
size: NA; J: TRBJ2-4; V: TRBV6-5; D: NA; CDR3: CASSSARGDIQYF
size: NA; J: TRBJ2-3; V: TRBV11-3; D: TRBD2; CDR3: CASSRSGNADTQYF
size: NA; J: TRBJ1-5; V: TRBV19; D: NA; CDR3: CASSAGGGANQPQHF
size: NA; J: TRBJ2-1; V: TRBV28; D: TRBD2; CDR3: CASSSIAGALEQFF
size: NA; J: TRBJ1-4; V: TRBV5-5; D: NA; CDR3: CASSRNSATNEKLFF
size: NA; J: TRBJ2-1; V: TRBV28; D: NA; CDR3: CASSLCRSCLPYNEQFF
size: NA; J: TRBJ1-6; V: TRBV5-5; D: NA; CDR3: CASSLVYRGRLNSPLHF
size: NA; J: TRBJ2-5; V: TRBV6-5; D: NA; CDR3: CASKSQGVKTQYF
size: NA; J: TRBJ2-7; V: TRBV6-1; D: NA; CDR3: CASKQSNTYEQYF
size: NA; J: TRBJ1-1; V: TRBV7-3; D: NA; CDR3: CASSLPGFITGIKTNTEAFF